The T cell receptor beta chain under discussion was sequenced for a study of blood T cell repertoires in COVID-19. About the study: T cells, B-cell-depleted T cells, or PBMCs supplied cDNA or gDNA.

Sequenced by immunoSEQ multiplex PCR; TCRdb stores in-frame clones only, minus some. The sample lists about 86,000 clones; roughly three quarters were seen once. J gave up 4 bases and V 5 bases, and 9 bases lay outside the gene matches. Germline V gives CDR1 SEHNR, CDR2 FQNEAQ (reference sequence). The CDR3 consists of 16 residues. The V gene is TRBV7-9, the J gene TRBJ2-2, with 8 bases identical to TRBD1. The sample was peripheral blood. The clonotype comes from a man between 65 and 80 years old with acute or convalescent COVID-19. The CDR3 region is CASSNTQGEITGELFF. In DNA, the CDR3 is TGTGCCAGCAGCAATACACAGGGGGAGATCACCGGGGAGCTGTTTTTT.